This T cell receptor beta chain was sequenced in a study of blood T cell repertoires in COVID-19. Background on the study: Spain, Italy and the United States supplied samples that represented acute and convalescent COVID-19. T cells, B-cell-depleted T cells, or PBMCs provided the cDNA or gDNA that served as material.

The CDR3 loop spans 13 amino acids. CDR1 is LGHDT, CDR2 YNNKEL, per germline (reference sequence). V lost 1 base and J lost 5, with 9 bases in between. Methods used by the authors: Amplifying reference gene primers gave estimates of nucleated cell counts. Here immunoSEQ multiplex PCR was the method, and the copy in TCRdb shows in-frame clones only, minus some. The V and J calls and clone size are taken from that table; D and trimming were inferred from the DNA. This sample has 150,000 to 200,000 clones; 90% occur once, and the top ten carry 0.53%. This chain connects TRBV3-1 (or the pseudogene TRBV3-2) to TRBJ2-7; possibly TRBD2 for D (6 bases). Sequencing used peripheral blood. This clonotype originated in a man over 45 with acute or convalescent COVID-19. CDR3 in DNA: TGTGCCAGCAGCCAAGGGAGGGCCGACGAGCAGTACTTC. Protein: CASSQGRADEQYF.